This TCR beta chain was sequenced during a study of cytotoxic CD8 clonotypes in ibrutinib-treated CLL. Study background: Overall, around 25 responses were partial and 2 complete; following median roughly 68 months, about 14 patients stayed remitted and approximately 12 progressed.

Per the germline V gene, CDR1 is MNHEY and CDR2 is SVGAGI. The CDR3 runs to 13 residues. Trimming took 6 bases from V and 1 from J, leaving 9 bases between them. Of note for this clone: Its antigen is unidentified.

Sequencing used immunoSEQ multiplex PCR; TCRdb keeps in-frame clones, though not all of them. There are roughly 200,000 clones in the sample; roughly three quarters occur only once, and about an eighth lies in the top ten. Study-wide points: Patients had baseline clonality above age-matched healthy donors, and this clonality moved with circulating CD8+ T-cell counts. Public clonotypes, found uncommonly, either contracted or stayed stable on treatment.

The source of this sequence is a human donor with chronic lymphocytic leukemia. V gene TRBV6-5 combines with J gene TRBJ1-2, with D uncertain. The sample in question was PBMCs, obtained after 12 months of ibrutinib treatment. The CDR3 region has the DNA TGTGCCAGCAGCCAGACGTTTAACTATGGCTACACCTTC. Encoded protein: CASSQTFNYGYTF.